This T cell receptor (beta chain) was documented in a study of T-cell reconstitution after alpha-beta-depleted transplantation in children. Study-wide results and caveats: Newly produced T cells mostly provided counts and TCRbeta diversity after one year, as hyperexpanded clones declined.

Preparation of the TCRbeta library used unique molecular identifiers. TCRdb passed the PCR reads through MiXCR, listing each CDR3 protein once. The table lists roughly 400,000 distinct CDR3 sequences, about 40% of them singletons, with 25% to 30% in the top ten. Trimming cost V 7 bases and J 8 bases, with 14 bases left between them. The CDR3 loop spans 12 amino acids. This clonotype has at least ten counts. Antigen specificity is unknown. Material: PBMCs, obtained before TCRalphabeta/CD19-depleted stem cell transplant. The TCR was taken from a girl under 10 years old with aplastic anemia, due to receive a stem cell transplant. This sequence joins TRBV12-3 or TRBV12-4 and TRBJ1-2, with D maybe TRBD1 (6 bases). Written as DNA, the CDR3 is TGTGCCAGCACTACAGGGTGGGAAGGCTACACCTTC. It encodes CASTTGWEGYTF.